Presented here are 2 T cell receptor beta chains from one specimen sequenced in a study of blood T cell repertoires in COVID-19. Profiling relied on immunoSEQ multiplex PCR, and the TCRdb table lists in-frame clones only, not all of them. This sample has 350,000 or so clones; roughly nine tenths occur once, and the top ten carry around 4%. Sequencing was done on a sample of peripheral blood. The source is a woman aged 55-69 years with COVID-19, enrolled during active disease.

The chain uses TRBV10-3 and TRBJ1-1, with D uncertain. Trimming pared 3 bases from V and 5 bases from J, leaving 10 bases between. The CDR3 contains 13 residues. CDR1 and CDR2 (germline): ENHRY, SYGVKD. This chain's CDR3 is CAISEEPGTEAFF. Written as DNA, the CDR3 is TGTGCCATCAGTGAAGAACCGGGTACTGAAGCTTTCTTT.

V gene TRBV19 combines with J gene TRBJ2-2; a possible D gene is TRBD1 (5 bases). Germline V lookup: CDR1 LNHDA, CDR2 SQIVND (reference sequence). The CDR3 contains 16 residues. V lost 7 bases and J 5 bases, leaving 20 bases between the germline ends. The CDR3 region has the DNA TGTGCCAGTACCCCCGAGGCAGGGATTGGGACCGGGGAGCTGTTTTTT. Protein product: CASTPEAGIGTGELFF.